A selection of T cell receptor beta chains follows, all from one sample in a study of T-cell reconstitution after alpha-beta-depleted transplantation in children. MiXCR, run by TCRdb on the PCR reads, gives a single entry per CDR3 protein. The table has a few hundred thousand distinct CDR3 sequences, about a tenth seen once. This sample comprised PBMCs, obtained before TCRalphabeta/CD19-depleted stem cell transplant. The receptor set was obtained from a boy younger than two with acute myeloid leukemia, due to receive a stem cell transplant. The CDR3 runs from the conserved cysteine through the conserved F or W. A D gene is named only where the DNA matches it firmly. A row's size may be missing; if present it is once, few, many or a size class.

>TRBJ1-1|many|NA|TRBV5-8
TGTGCCAGCAGTTGGGCGGGGAACACTGAAGCTTTCTTT
CASSWAGNTEAFF
>TRBJ2-2|many|NA|TRBV7-9
TGTGCCAGCAGCTTAAGTTGGGCCGGGGAGCTGTTTTTT
CASSLSWAGELFF
>TRBJ2-1|many|NA|TRBV28
TGTGCCAGCAGTGAAGACAGGTTTGCCTACAATGAGCAGTTCTTC
CASSEDRFAYNEQFF
>TRBJ2-4|many|TRBD1|TRBV5-1
TGCGCCAGCAGCTGGGGGGACAGGGCGAACATTCAGTACTTC
CASSWGDRANIQYF
>TRBJ1-4|few|NA|TRBV29-1
TGCAGCGCCGCAGCCAGACTCCATGAAAAACTGTTTTTT
CSAAARLHEKLFF
>TRBJ2-5|many|TRBD2|TRBV11-2
TGTGCCAGCAGCTTAGGTGTTGCTAGCGGGAGATATATGGAGACCCAGTACTTC
CASSLGVASGRYMETQYF
>TRBJ1-2|NA|TRBD1|TRBV6-5
TGTGCCAGCAGTTTGGGACAGGGGGCTGGCTACACCTTC
CASSLGQGAGYTF
>TRBJ1-5|NA|NA|TRBV23-1
TGCGCCAGCAGTCCTCACAGACGTTACAATCAGCCCCAGCATTTT
CASSPHRRYNQPQHF
>TRBJ2-1|few|TRBD2|TRBV20-1
TGCAGTGCTAGAGCGGGTGCGGGGGGGAGCTCCTACAATGAGCAGTTCTTC
CSARAGAGGSSYNEQFF
>TRBJ2-7|many|TRBD1|TRBV9
TGTGCCAGCAGCGTAGAGACAGGGGGCTTGTCGTACGAGCAGTACTTC
CASSVETGGLSYEQYF
>TRBJ2-7|many|NA|TRBV29-1
TGCAGCGCCCGGGATTTTTACGAGCAGTACTTC
CSARDFYEQYF
>TRBJ1-1|many|TRBD1|TRBV28
TGTGCCAGCAGTTTCCCGGACAGGAAGAGGGACCTAGGGACTGAAGCTTTCTTT
CASSFPDRKRDLGTEAFF
>TRBJ1-2|many|TRBD1|TRBV29-1
TGCAGCGCCCGGGACAGTAACTATGGCTACACCTTC
CSARDSNYGYTF
>TRBJ1-6|NA|NA|TRBV5-1
TGCGCCAGCAGCTTGGACACACCAAATTCACCCCTCCACTTT
CASSLDTPNSPLHF